These 25 T cell receptor beta chains were sequenced from one sample in a study of blood T cell repertoires in COVID-19. Assay used: immunoSEQ multiplex PCR; TCRdb lists only in-frame clones, some missing. The sample shows some 170,000 clones, 75% to 85% of them seen only once. The sequencing sample was made of PBMCs or T cells enriched from blood (not recorded which). The receptors originated from a man aged 50 to 60 who had recovered from COVID-19.

This clone was found once. The chain combines TRBV27 with TRBJ2-6; perhaps TRBD1 as D (6 bases). The V end was cut by 5 bases, the J end by 1 base, with 12 bases between. The germline CDR1 and CDR2 sequences are MNHEY and SMNVEV (reference sequence). CDR3 size: 16 residues. The CDR3: CASSRQTGSGANVLTF. For the CDR3, the DNA is TGTGCCAGCAGTCGACAAACAGGGTCTGGGGCCAACGTCCTGACTTTC. Using reference TRBV27 and TRBJ2-6 for the parts outside the CDR3, the full variable domain is EAQVTQNPRYLITVTGKKLTVTCSQNMNHEYMSWYRQDPGLGLRQIYYSMNVEVTDKGDVPEGYKVSRKEKRNFPLILESPSPNQTSLYFCASSRQTGSGANVLTFGAGSRLTVL.

The CDR3: CASRGQGPSNQPQHF. CDR3 nucleotide sequence: TGTGCCAGCAGGGGACAGGGTCCAAGCAATCAGCCCCAGCATTTT. The chain uses TRBV6-5 and TRBJ1-5; TRBD1 agrees at 9 bases. Looked up from germline, CDR1 is MNHEY and CDR2 is SVGAGI. CDR3 length: 15 amino acids. Trimming cost V 6 bases and J 1 base; bases outside gene matches: 4.

This CDR3 reads CASTRDKAFF. The CDR3 region has the DNA TGTGCCAGTACCCGGGATAAGGCTTTCTTT. The J gene is TRBJ1-1, the V gene TRBV19, with D unclear. V was shortened by 7 bases and J by 11 bases, with 11 bases between the two germline ends. There are 10 residues in the CDR3. The germline CDR1 and CDR2 sequences are LNHDA and SQIVND (reference sequence).

V usage is TRBV20-1 and J usage is TRBJ1-2; D unclear. The CDR3 covers 13 residues. The germline V gene encodes CDR1 DFQATT and CDR2 SNEGSKA (reference sequence). V was trimmed by 3 bases and J by 7 bases, leaving 15 bases between them. CDR3 bases: TGCAGTGCTAGTGTTCAGCCAAGAGGTGGCTACACCTTC. Its protein product is CSASVQPRGGYTF.

V is TRBV14 and J is TRBJ1-2, with a weak D call TRBD1 (6 bases). The CDR3 is 14 residues long. Germline values: CDR1 SGHDN, CDR2 FVKESK. V lost 5 bases and J 5 bases, leaving 15 bases between the germline ends. CDR3 nucleotide sequence: TGTGCCAGCAGCGCCACCCGGGGGGCTTATGGCTACACCTTC. Protein product: CASSATRGAYGYTF.

For the CDR3, the DNA is TGTGCCTGGAATTTCGGGGGTACTGAAGCTTTCTTT. Amino acid sequence: CAWNFGGTEAFF. The chain combines TRBV30 with TRBJ1-1; a possible D gene is TRBD1 (5 bases). This CDR3 region has 12 residues. The ends were cut back, 4 bases at V and 5 bases at J, with 11 bases in the middle. Germline loops: CDR1 GTSNPN, CDR2 SVGIG (reference sequence).

The chain is built from TRBV27 and TRBJ1-1; D might be TRBD1 (5 bases). The germline CDR1 and CDR2 sequences are MNHEY and SMNVEV (reference sequence). Trimming removed 5 bases from V and 7 bases from J, with 17 bases in between. This CDR3 is built from 14 residues. The CDR3 DNA is TGTGCCAGCAGTCCCCTCACAGGATATCATGAAGCTTTCTTT. It codes for CASSPLTGYHEAFF.

This chain links TRBV11-2 with TRBJ2-7; the D gene is possibly TRBD2 (6 bases). V lost 4 bases and J 6 bases, leaving 16 bases between the germline ends. Per the germline V gene, CDR1 is SGHAT and CDR2 is FQNNGV. The CDR3 loop spans 14 amino acids. CDR3 sequence: CASSSPGRSGEQYF. The CDR3 nucleotides read TGTGCCAGCAGCTCTCCGGGACGTAGCGGCGAGCAGTACTTC. Looking up the rest from reference TRBV11-2 and TRBJ2-7 gives the full variable domain: EAGVAQSPRYKIIEKRQSVAFWCNPISGHATLYWYQQILGQGPKLLIQFQNNGVVDDSQLPKDRFSAERLKGVDSTLKIQPAKLEDSAVYLCASSSPGRSGEQYFGPGTRLTVT.

The rearrangement joins TRBV9 to TRBJ1-3; no firm D call. The CDR3 has 15 residues. With 0 bases removed from V and 0 bases from J, the gap between germline ends came to 7 bases. Germline V gene lookup returns CDR1 SGDLS and CDR2 YYNGEE. CDR3 sequence (DNA): TGTGCCAGCAGCGTAGTAGGAGGCTCTGGAAACACCATATATTTT. Translating it yields CASSVVGGSGNTIYF.

The chain recombines TRBV7-8 with TRBJ1-1; 9 bases align to TRBD1. This CDR3 region has 18 residues. Losses at the gene ends were 5 bases for V and 2 bases for J; bases not matched to a gene: 15. CDR1 is SGHVS, CDR2 FQNEAQ, per germline. The CDR3 sequence is CASSTRPPRDRVNTEAFF. In DNA, the CDR3 is TGTGCCAGCAGCACGAGGCCCCCCCGGGACAGGGTCAACACTGAAGCTTTCTTT.

On this clone itself: This specimen includes other DNA sequences encoding the same CDR3. V and J are TRBV5-4 and TRBJ1-2; possible D gene TRBD1, 6 bases. The V and J ends lost 0 bases and 4 bases respectively, with 10 bases between them. Germline CDR1 is SGHNT and CDR2 is YYREEE (reference sequence). CDR3 length: 14 amino acids. CDR3 nucleotides: TGTGCCAGCAGCTTGGCCGGACAGAGCTATGGCTACACCTTC. This codes for CASSLAGQSYGYTF.

The gene calls are TRBV6-5 and TRBJ1-5; 9 positions agree with TRBD1. Per the germline V gene, CDR1 is MNHEY and CDR2 is SVGAGI. The CDR3 length is 13 residues. After removal of 6 bases from V and 5 bases from J, the junction contained 2 bases not matched to a gene. Here the CDR3 reads CASSRQGDQPQHF. The CDR3 nucleotides read TGTGCCAGCAGCCGACAGGGGGATCAGCCCCAGCATTTT.

The gene calls are TRBV7-6 and TRBJ2-3; 8 positions agree with TRBD2. In germline, CDR1 is SGHVS, CDR2 FNYEAQ. The CDR3 covers 16 residues. Unmatched junction bases numbered 9, after V lost 5 bases and J lost 2 bases. The CDR3 DNA reads as TGTGCCAGCAGCCACCCCCAGCGGGGGAACACAGATACGCAGTATTTT. Translating it yields CASSHPQRGNTDTQYF.

The CDR3 reads CASSLETGEPGANVLTF. The CDR3 coding sequence is TGCGCCAGCAGCTTAGAAACAGGGGAACCTGGGGCCAACGTCCTGACTTTC. This chain links TRBV5-1 with TRBJ2-6, with 7 positions matching TRBD1. The CDR3 is made up of 17 amino acids. CDR1 is SGHRS, CDR2 YFSETQ, per germline. V was pared by 2 bases and J by 2 bases, with 7 bases of the junction left unmatched.

The table lists this clone with a count of one. V and J are TRBV5-1 and TRBJ1-1; TRBD1 matches at 7 bases. Germline V CDR1 and CDR2: SGHRS, YFSETQ. Trimming at V came to 4 bases and at J to 5 bases, leaving 11 bases not matched to a gene. The CDR3 consists of 15 residues. CDR3: CASSKPGTAKTEAFF. The CDR3 DNA follows: TGCGCCAGCAGCAAGCCAGGGACAGCCAAGACTGAAGCTTTCTTT. The full variable domain, its missing parts supplied by reference TRBV5-1 and TRBJ1-1, is KAGVTQTPRYLIKTRGQQVTLSCSPISGHRSVSWYQQTPGQGLQFLFEYFSETQRNKGNFPGRFSGRQFSNSRSEMNVSTLELGDSALYLCASSKPGTAKTEAFFGQGTRLTVV.

The chain uses TRBV28 and TRBJ1-5; no clear D. This CDR3 is built from 16 residues. Trimming took 4 bases from V and 5 from J, leaving 18 bases between them. Per the germline V gene, CDR1 is MDHEN and CDR2 is SYDVKM. The CDR3 DNA sequence: TGTGCCAGCAGTTACAGTCCTCTCTTGCCCGATCAGCCCCAGCATTTT. Residues: CASSYSPLLPDQPQHF. Full variable domain (rest looked up from reference TRBV28 and TRBJ1-5): DVKVTQSSRYLVKRTGEKVFLECVQDMDHENMFWYRQDPGLGLRLIYFSYDVKMKEKGDIPEGYSVSREKKERFSLILESASTNQTSMYLCASSYSPLLPDQPQHFGDGTRLSIL.

This sequence joins TRBV7-7 and TRBJ2-3; weak D call: TRBD2 (6 bases). Trimming removed 5 bases at V and 4 bases at J, with 19 bases between. Germline loops: CDR1 SSHAT, CDR2 FNYEAQ (reference sequence). The CDR3 is 16 amino acids. The CDR3 bases are TGTGCCAGCAGCAACCTAGACCGGGGAGGCCCAGATACGCAGTATTTT. Translating gives CASSNLDRGGPDTQYF.

The chain links TRBV5-1 to TRBJ2-7; tentative D call: TRBD1 (5 bases). In germline, CDR1 is SGHRS, CDR2 YFSETQ. The germline V and J ends were trimmed by 4 bases and 3 bases, with 17 bases remaining between them. The CDR3 covers 15 residues. CDR3: CASSRGAGVFYEQYF. CDR3 in DNA: TGCGCCAGCAGCCGTGGGGCAGGAGTTTTCTACGAGCAGTACTTC.

CDR3 bases: TGTGCCAGCAGTCCCCCGGACAGATCCTACGAGCAGTACTTC. This codes for CASSPPDRSYEQYF. The chain has TRBV28 and TRBJ2-7, with a possible D match to TRBD1 (6 bases). CDR1 and CDR2 from the germline V gene are MDHEN and SYDVKM. Trimming stripped 5 bases from V and 1 base from J, with 12 bases between. There are 14 residues in the CDR3.

The chain has TRBV2 and TRBJ2-3, with a possible D match to TRBD2 (6 bases). The germline V gene has CDR1 SNHLY and CDR2 FYNNEI. Trimming took off 8 bases at V and 0 bases at J, with 9 bases between the two ends. CDR3 length: 13 amino acids. The CDR3 DNA is TGTGCCAGCGCTAGCGCGAGCACAGATACGCAGTATTTT. It yields the protein CASASASTDTQYF.

The rearrangement joins TRBV28 to TRBJ2-4; D call uncertain. The germline V and J ends were trimmed by 5 bases and 0 bases, with 11 bases remaining between them. CDR1 and CDR2 (germline): MDHEN, SYDVKM. This CDR3 is built from 15 residues. The CDR3 sequence is CASSPMGLAKNIQYF. In DNA form, the CDR3 reads TGTGCCAGCAGTCCAATGGGCCTAGCCAAAAACATTCAGTACTTC.

The V call is TRBV11-2, the J call TRBJ1-5; D is uncertain. The CDR3 totals 13 residues. From germline, CDR1 is SGHAT and CDR2 FQNNGV. V was trimmed by 5 bases and J by 7 bases, leaving 12 bases between them. CDR3 bases: TGTGCCAGCAGCGTATCCAGGTCCCAGCCCCAGCATTTT. Amino acids: CASSVSRSQPQHF.

The rearrangement joins TRBV29-1 to TRBJ1-2; TRBD1 aligns across 10 bases. The V segment lost 6 bases and the J segment 4 bases; nucleotides outside the gene matches: 11. This CDR3 region has 15 residues. Germline V gene data show CDR1 as SQVTM and CDR2 as ANQGSEA. The CDR3 is CSVQTGGAFGYGYTF. Here the CDR3 DNA reads TGCAGCGTACAGACAGGGGGCGCATTCGGCTATGGCTACACCTTC. The variable domain in full, with the rest retrieved from reference TRBV29-1 and TRBJ1-2, is SAVISQKPSRDICQRGTSLTIQCQVDSQVTMMFWYRQQPGQSLTLIATANQGSEATYESGFVIDKFPISRPNLTFSTLTVSNMSPEDSSIYLCSVQTGGAFGYGYTFGSGTRLTVV.

This chain links TRBV14 with TRBJ1-2; the D gene is possibly TRBD1 (5 bases). Trimming left V 3 bases short and J 2 bases short, with 7 bases between. Germline CDR1 is SGHDN and CDR2 is FVKESK. CDR3 size: 13 residues. CDR3 DNA: TGTGCCAGCAGCCAGCACAGGAACTATGGCTACACCTTC. Its protein product is CASSQHRNYGYTF.

Turning to this clone: Other DNA sequences in the same sample also yield this CDR3. DNA for the CDR3: TGTGCCAGCAGCCGCGGGGGGGCCGAAGAGACCCAGTACTTC. This translates into CASSRGGAEETQYF. This chain joins TRBV5-4 and TRBJ2-5; 9 nucleotides align to TRBD2. CDR1 and CDR2 (germline): SGHNT, YYREEE (reference sequence). V lost 4 bases to trimming and J lost 3 bases; unmatched junction nucleotides: 4. The CDR3 has 14 amino acids.